The T cell receptor (beta chain) under discussion was sequenced for a study of T-cell reconstitution after alpha-beta-depleted transplantation in children. Study-wide points: Hyperexpanded clones declined; after one year, newly produced T cells mostly supplied diversity. Expanded graft clones numbering several hundred reportedly gave rise to alpha-beta T cells about two months after transplant. Recipient T cells and thymic progenitors that survived were the source of the high TCRbeta diversity seen at day 60 in some patients.

TCRbeta library construction was performed incorporating unique molecular identifiers. TCRdb passed the PCR reads through MiXCR, listing each CDR3 protein once. The repertoire holds a few hundred thousand distinct CDR3 sequences, with more than 20% as singletons. Germline CDR1 and CDR2: SGHKS and YYEKEE (reference sequence). CDR3 size: 15 residues. The V end lost 0 bases, the J end lost 0 bases, and 6 bases lay between the germline ends. This clonotype occurred a few times. The antigen remains unidentified. The sequencing here drew on PBMCs, taken before TCRalphabeta/CD19-depleted stem cell transplant. V and J are TRBV5-5 and TRBJ2-2; D not resolved. This TCR was sampled from a boy under two years old with Wiskott-Aldrich syndrome, due to receive a stem cell transplant. CDR3 DNA: TGTGCCAGCAGCTTGGTACGGTCGAACACCGGGGAGCTGTTTTTT. It codes for CASSLVRSNTGELFF.